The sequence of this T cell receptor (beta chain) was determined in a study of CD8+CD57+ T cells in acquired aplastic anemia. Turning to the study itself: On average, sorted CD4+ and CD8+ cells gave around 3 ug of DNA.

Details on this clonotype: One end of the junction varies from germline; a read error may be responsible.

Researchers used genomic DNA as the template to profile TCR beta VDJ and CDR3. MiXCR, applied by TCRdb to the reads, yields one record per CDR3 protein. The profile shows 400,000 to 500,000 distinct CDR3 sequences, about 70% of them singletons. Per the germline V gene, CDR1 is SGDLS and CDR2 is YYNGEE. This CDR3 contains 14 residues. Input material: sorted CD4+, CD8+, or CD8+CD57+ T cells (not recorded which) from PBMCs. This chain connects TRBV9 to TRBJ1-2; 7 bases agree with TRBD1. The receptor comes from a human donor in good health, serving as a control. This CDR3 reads CATSPRQGPIGYPF. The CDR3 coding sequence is TGCGCCACCAGCCCACGACAGGGCCCAATCGGCTACCCCTTC.